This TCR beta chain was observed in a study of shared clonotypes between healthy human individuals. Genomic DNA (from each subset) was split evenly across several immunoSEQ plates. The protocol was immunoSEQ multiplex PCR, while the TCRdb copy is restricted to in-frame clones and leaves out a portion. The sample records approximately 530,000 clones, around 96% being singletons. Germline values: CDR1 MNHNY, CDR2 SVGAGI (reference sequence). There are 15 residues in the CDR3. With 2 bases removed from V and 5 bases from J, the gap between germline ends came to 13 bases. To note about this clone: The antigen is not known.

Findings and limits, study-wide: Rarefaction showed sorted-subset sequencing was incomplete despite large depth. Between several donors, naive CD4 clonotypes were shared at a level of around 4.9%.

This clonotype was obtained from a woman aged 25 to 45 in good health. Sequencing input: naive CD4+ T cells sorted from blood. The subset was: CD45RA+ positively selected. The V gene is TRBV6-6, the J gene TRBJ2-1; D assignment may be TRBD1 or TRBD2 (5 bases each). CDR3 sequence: CASSYPPGQDNEQFF. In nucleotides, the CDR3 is TGTGCCAGCAGTTACCCCCCGGGGCAGGACAATGAGCAGTTCTTC.